Listed below are T cell receptor beta chains from one sample, sequenced in a study of a mutant IDH1 vaccine in newly diagnosed glioma. No antigen has been identified for these receptors. Sequenced by immunoSEQ multiplex PCR; TCRdb stores in-frame clones only, minus some. The table has roughly 74,000 clones, about 85% seen once; the top ten hold roughly 0.81%. The sequenced sample was PBMCs, obtained from a glioma patient whose treatment included an IDH1 peptide vaccine. The receptors shown here come from a woman aged 45-65 years with glioma. The CDR3 runs from the conserved cysteine through the conserved F or W. Each record gives: clone size, V gene, D gene, J gene, CDR3 protein, CDR3 DNA. D genes are given only for firm matches. A row's size may be missing; if present it is once, few, many or a size class.

>NA|TRBV9|NA|TRBJ1-4
CASSGPTNEKLFF
TGTGCCAGCAGCGGTCCAACTAATGAAAAACTGTTTTTT
>NA|TRBV6-5|NA|TRBJ1-2
CASTLSYRGFYGYTF
TGTGCCAGCACCTTGAGTTATCGGGGGTTCTATGGCTACACCTTC
>medium-sized|TRBV7-9|TRBD1|TRBJ1-1
CASSQGTGGRGEAFF
TGTGCCAGCAGCCAGGGGACAGGGGGCAGGGGTGAAGCTTTCTTT
>once|TRBV4-2|NA|TRBJ1-1
CASSQRDEAFF
TGTGCCAGCAGCCAGAGGGATGAAGCTTTCTTT
>NA|TRBV9|NA|TRBJ2-3
CASSVERSGGTDTQYF
TGTGCCAGCAGCGTAGAAAGAAGCGGCGGCACAGATACGCAGTATTTT
>NA|TRBV10-2|NA|TRBJ2-7
CASEQGYEQYF
TGCGCCAGCGAACAGGGCTACGAGCAGTACTTC
>NA|TRBV27|TRBD1|TRBJ1-2
CASSPLGGQGSYGYTF
TGTGCCAGCAGTCCCCTAGGGGGACAGGGGAGCTATGGCTACACCTTC
>NA|TRBV5-1|NA|TRBJ2-3
CASSSGLLTDTQYF
TGCGCCAGCAGCTCGGGTCTTCTCACAGATACGCAGTATTTT
>NA|TRBV5-1|NA|TRBJ2-3
CACSAGGGTDTQYF
TGCGCCTGTTCTGCGGGTGGAGGCACAGATACGCAGTATTTT
>NA|TRBV9|TRBD1|TRBJ1-1
CASTLGTGAMNTEAFF
TGTGCCAGCACCTTAGGGACAGGGGCGATGAACACTGAAGCTTTCTTT